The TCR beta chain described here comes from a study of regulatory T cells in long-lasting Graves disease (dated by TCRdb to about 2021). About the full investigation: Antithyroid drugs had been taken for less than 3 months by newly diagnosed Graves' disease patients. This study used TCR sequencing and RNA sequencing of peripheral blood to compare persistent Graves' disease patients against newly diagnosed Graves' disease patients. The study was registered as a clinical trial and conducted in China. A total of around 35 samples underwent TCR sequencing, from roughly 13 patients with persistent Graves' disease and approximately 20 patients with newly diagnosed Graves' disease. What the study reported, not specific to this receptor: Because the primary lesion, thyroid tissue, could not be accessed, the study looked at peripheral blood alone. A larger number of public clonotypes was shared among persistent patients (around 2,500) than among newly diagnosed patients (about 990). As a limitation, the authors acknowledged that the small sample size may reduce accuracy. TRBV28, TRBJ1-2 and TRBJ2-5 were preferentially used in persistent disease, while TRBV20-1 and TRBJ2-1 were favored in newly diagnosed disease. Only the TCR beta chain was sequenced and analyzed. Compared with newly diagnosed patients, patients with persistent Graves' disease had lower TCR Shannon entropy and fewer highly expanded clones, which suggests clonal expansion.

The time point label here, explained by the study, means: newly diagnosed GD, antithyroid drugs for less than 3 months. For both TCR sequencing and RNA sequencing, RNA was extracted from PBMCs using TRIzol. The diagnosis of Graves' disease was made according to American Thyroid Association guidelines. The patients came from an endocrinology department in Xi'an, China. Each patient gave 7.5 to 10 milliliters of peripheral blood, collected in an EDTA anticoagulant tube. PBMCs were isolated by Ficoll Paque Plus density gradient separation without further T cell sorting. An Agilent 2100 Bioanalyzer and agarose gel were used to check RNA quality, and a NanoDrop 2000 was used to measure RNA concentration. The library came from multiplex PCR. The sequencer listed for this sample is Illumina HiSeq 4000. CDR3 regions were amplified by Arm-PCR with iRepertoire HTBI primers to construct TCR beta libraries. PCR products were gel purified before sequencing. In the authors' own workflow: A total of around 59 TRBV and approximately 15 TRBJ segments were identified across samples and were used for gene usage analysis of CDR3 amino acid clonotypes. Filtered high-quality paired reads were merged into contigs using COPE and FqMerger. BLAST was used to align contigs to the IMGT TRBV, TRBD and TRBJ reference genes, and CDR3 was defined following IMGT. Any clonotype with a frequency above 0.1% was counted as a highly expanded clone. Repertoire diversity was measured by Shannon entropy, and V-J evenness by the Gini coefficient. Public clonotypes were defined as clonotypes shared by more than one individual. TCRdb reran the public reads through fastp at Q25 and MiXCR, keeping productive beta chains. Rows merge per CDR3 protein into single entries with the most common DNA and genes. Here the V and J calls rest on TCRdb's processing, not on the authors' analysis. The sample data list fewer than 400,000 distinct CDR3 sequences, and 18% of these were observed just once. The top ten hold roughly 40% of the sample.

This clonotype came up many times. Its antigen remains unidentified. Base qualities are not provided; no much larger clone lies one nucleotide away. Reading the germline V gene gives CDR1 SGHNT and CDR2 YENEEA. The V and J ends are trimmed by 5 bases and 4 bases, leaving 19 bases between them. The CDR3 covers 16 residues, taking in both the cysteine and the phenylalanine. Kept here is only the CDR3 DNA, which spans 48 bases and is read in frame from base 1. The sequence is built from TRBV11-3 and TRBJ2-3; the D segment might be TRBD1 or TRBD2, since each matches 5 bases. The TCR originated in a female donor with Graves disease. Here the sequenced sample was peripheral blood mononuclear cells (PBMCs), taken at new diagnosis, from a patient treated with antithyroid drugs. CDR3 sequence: CASSGRGLKQADTQYF. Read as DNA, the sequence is TGTGCCAGCAGCGGCCGGGGCCTCAAGCAGGCAGATACGCAGTATTTT.